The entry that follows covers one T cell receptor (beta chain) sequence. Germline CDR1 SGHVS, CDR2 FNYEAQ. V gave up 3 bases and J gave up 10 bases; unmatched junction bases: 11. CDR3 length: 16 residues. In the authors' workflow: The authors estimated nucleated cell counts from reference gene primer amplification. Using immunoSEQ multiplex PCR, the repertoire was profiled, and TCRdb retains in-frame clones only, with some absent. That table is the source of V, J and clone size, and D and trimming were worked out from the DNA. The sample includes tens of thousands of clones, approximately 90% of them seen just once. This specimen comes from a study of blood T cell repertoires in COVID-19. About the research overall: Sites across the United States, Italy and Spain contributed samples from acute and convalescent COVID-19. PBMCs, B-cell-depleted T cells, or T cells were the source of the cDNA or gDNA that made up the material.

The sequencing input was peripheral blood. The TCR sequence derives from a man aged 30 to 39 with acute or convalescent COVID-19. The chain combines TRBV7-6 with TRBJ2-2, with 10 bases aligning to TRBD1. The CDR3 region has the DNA TGTGCCAGCAGCTTTAGGACAGGGGGGGGCGCCGCGGAGCTGTTTTTT. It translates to CASSFRTGGGAAELFF.